Shown below are 22 T cell receptor beta chains from a single sample sequenced in a study of T cell repertoires in ileal Crohn's disease. The time point here: neoterminal ileum biopsy at postoperative endoscopy, about 6 months after surgery. TCRdb's copy holds only in-frame clones and misses some; the assay was immunoSEQ multiplex PCR. The data contain more than 10,000 clones, about 70% of them singletons. Sample: ileal tissue. The receptors were gathered from an adult with Crohn's disease.

This chain connects TRBV4-1 to TRBJ1-6; D not certain. Germline V gene data show CDR1 as MGHRA and CDR2 as YSYEKL. There are 16 residues in the CDR3. V lost 0 bases to trimming and J lost 7 bases, with 13 bases between them. This chain's CDR3 is CASSQDAASPNSPLHF. The CDR3 nucleotides are TGCGCCAGCAGCCAAGACGCGGCCAGCCCGAATTCACCCCTCCACTTT.

J is TRBJ1-1 and V is TRBV30; no clear D. In germline, CDR1 is GTSNPN, CDR2 SVGIG (reference sequence). Trimming cost V 2 bases and J 1 base, with 8 bases left between them. This CDR3 region has 13 residues. The CDR3 nucleotides read TGTGCCTGGAGTCTTAATAGGAACACTGAAGCTTTCTTT. It codes for CAWSLNRNTEAFF.

This sequence joins TRBV30 and TRBJ1-6; the D is unclear. V was trimmed by 4 bases and J by 7 bases, leaving 11 bases between them. The V gene's germline CDR1 is GTSNPN and CDR2 SVGIG (reference sequence). CDR3 size: 13 residues. CDR3 protein: CAWTLVGNSPLHF. CDR3 in DNA: TGTGCCTGGACCCTTGTGGGGAATTCACCCCTCCACTTT.

This clone was seen a handful of times. V usage is TRBV6-5 and J usage is TRBJ1-2, with D possibly TRBD1 on 6 matching bases. V lost 5 bases and J 0 bases, leaving 10 bases between the germline ends. This CDR3 spans 14 amino acids. Germline CDR1 is MNHEY and CDR2 is SVGAGI. This chain's CDR3 is CASSTGLANYGYTF. In nucleotides, the CDR3 is TGTGCCAGCAGTACAGGGCTAGCTAACTATGGCTACACCTTC.

The rearrangement joins TRBV6-1 to TRBJ1-2; 12 bases map to TRBD1. V lost 5 bases and J lost 2; bases outside the gene matches: 3. The CDR3 has 15 amino acids. Germline CDR1 reads MNHNS; CDR2 reads SASEGT. The CDR3 bases are TGTGCCAGCAGTCCCGGGACAGGGGGCAACTATGGCTACACCTTC. Protein product: CASSPGTGGNYGYTF.

V is TRBV10-1 and J is TRBJ2-7; D is unclear. The ends were cut back, 9 bases at V and 0 bases at J, with 21 bases in the middle. The CDR3 consists of 16 residues. Germline CDR1 is WNHNN and CDR2 is SYGVQD (reference sequence). The CDR3 DNA reads TGCGCCAGTGACCCCCCGTTTGACCCGAGCTCCTACGAGCAGTACTTC. Amino acid sequence: CASDPPFDPSSYEQYF.

The rearrangement links TRBV10-3 to TRBJ2-7, with D possibly TRBD2 on 6 matching bases. Looked up from germline, CDR1 is ENHRY and CDR2 is SYGVKD. V lost 7 bases and J lost 2, with 15 bases in between. This CDR3 is 14 amino acids long. CDR3 loop: CAIKRVREAYEQYF. CDR3 nucleotide sequence: TGTGCCATCAAGCGTGTCAGGGAGGCCTACGAGCAGTACTTC.

The table lists this clone with a few counts. This sequence joins TRBV18 and TRBJ1-4, with 7 bases identical to TRBD1. The CDR3 totals 15 residues. In germline, CDR1 is KGHSH, CDR2 LQKENI. With V trimmed by 2 bases and J by 4 bases, 4 bases remained unmatched. The CDR3 nucleotides read TGTGCCAGCTCACCAGCAGGGGGTTTTAATGAAAAACTGTTTTTT. Protein sequence: CASSPAGGFNEKLFF.

About this clone itself: The same CDR3 arises from other DNA sequences in this sample as well. This chain joins TRBV11-3 and TRBJ2-2; perhaps TRBD2 as D (6 bases). Trimming stripped 6 bases from V and 6 bases from J, with 14 bases between. This CDR3 has 14 residues. Germline V lookup: CDR1 SGHNT, CDR2 YENEEA. The CDR3 DNA is TGTGCCAGCAGTCCCGGGACTGACCCCGGGGAGCTGTTTTTT. Translating it yields CASSPGTDPGELFF.

The J gene is TRBJ1-5, the V gene TRBV2, with D possibly TRBD1 on 5 matching bases. Germline values: CDR1 SNHLY, CDR2 FYNNEI. The CDR3 extends over 15 amino acids. Trimming took 5 bases from V and 0 from J, leaving 11 bases between them. The CDR3 sequence is CASSNEGRSNQPQHF. CDR3 nucleotide sequence: TGTGCCAGCAGTAATGAGGGACGTAGCAATCAGCCCCAGCATTTT.

The chain combines TRBV5-8 with TRBJ2-2, with D perhaps TRBD1 or TRBD2 (5 bases each). Germline assignment: CDR1 SGHTS and CDR2 YDEGEE. This CDR3 has 14 residues. The ends were cut back, 3 bases at V and 7 bases at J, with 13 bases in the middle. CDR3 nucleotide sequence: TGTGCCAGCAGCTACCGGGACGGGGACGGGGAGCTGTTTTTT. Translated, it gives CASSYRDGDGELFF.

The V call is TRBV5-1, the J call TRBJ2-5, with 7 bases fitting TRBD1. Germline-derived CDR1 and CDR2 are SGHRS and YFSETQ. J was trimmed by 4 bases and V by 5 bases; bases with no gene match: 5. The CDR3 is made up of 13 amino acids. In DNA form, the CDR3 reads TGCGCCAGCAGTAGACAGGGCGTAGAGACCCAGTACTTC. Translation gives CASSRQGVETQYF.

The chain has TRBV6-5 and TRBJ1-1; D gene uncertain. The CDR3 length is 10 residues. The V gene lost 10 bases and the J gene lost 10 bases, with 13 bases spanning the gap. Germline V gene data show CDR1 as MNHEY and CDR2 as SVGAGI. CDR3 nucleotides: TGTGCCACCCATTGGATCGGAGCTTTCTTT. It codes for CATHWIGAFF.

The chain carries TRBV12-5 and TRBJ2-5; TRBD1 might be the D (6 bases). V was cut by 7 bases and J by 3 bases, with 15 bases left in between. Germline lookup yields CDR1 LGHNT and CDR2 FRNRAP. The CDR3 sequence is 14 residues long. The CDR3 is CASAQGSQEETQYF. The CDR3 nucleotides read TGTGCTAGTGCCCAGGGGAGCCAAGAAGAGACCCAGTACTTC.

The chain uses TRBV29-1 and TRBJ2-5; possibly TRBD2 for D (6 bases). The germline V gene encodes CDR1 SQVTM and CDR2 ANQGSEA. This CDR3 region has 12 residues. V lost 4 bases, J lost 7 bases, and 13 bases lay in between. CDR3 loop: CSVVAPEGTQYF. CDR3 nucleotides: TGCAGCGTTGTAGCCCCGGAGGGGACCCAGTACTTC.

The V and J genes are TRBV5-1 and TRBJ1-6; D unclear. V dropped 0 bases and J dropped 9 bases, with 16 bases sitting between them. The germline V gene has CDR1 SGHRS and CDR2 YFSETQ. The CDR3 has 16 amino acids. The CDR3 is CASSLEAPREGSPLHF. In nucleotides, the CDR3 is TGCGCCAGCAGCTTGGAGGCACCTAGGGAGGGTTCACCCCTCCACTTT.

This clone has more than one count but fewer than ten. The chain employs TRBV18 and TRBJ2-7; D gene ambiguous. Germline-derived CDR1 and CDR2 are KGHSH and LQKENI. Trimming shortened V by 2 bases and J by 1 base, and 6 bases separated the two germline ends. The CDR3 consists of 13 residues. The chain's CDR3 is CASSPAGSYEQYF. The DNA for the CDR3 is TGTGCCAGCTCACCAGCTGGTTCCTACGAGCAGTACTTC.

The V gene is TRBV6-1, the J gene TRBJ2-5; 8 positions match TRBD2. This CDR3 has 13 amino acids. CDR1 is MNHNS, CDR2 SASEGT, per germline. The trim removed 10 bases at V and 2 bases at J, leaving 6 bases unmatched. The CDR3 reads CATTRGGQETQYF. The CDR3 DNA reads as TGTGCCACCACCCGGGGGGGACAAGAGACCCAGTACTTC.

The chain carries TRBV10-1 and TRBJ1-2, with TRBD1 as a possible D gene (6 bases). Germline lookup yields CDR1 WNHNN and CDR2 SYGVQD (reference sequence). This CDR3 has 17 amino acids. Trimming took 7 bases from V and 4 from J, leaving 25 bases between them. DNA for the CDR3: TGCGCCAGCACCTGGGGGCGCTGTCCGCGCCCCTTCTATGGCTACACCTTC. Translated, it gives CASTWGRCPRPFYGYTF.

The chain is built from TRBV7-3 and TRBJ2-6; D unresolved. Germline V CDR1 and CDR2: SGHTA, FQGTGA. This CDR3 has 15 amino acids. V dropped 5 bases and J dropped 0 bases, with 8 bases sitting between them. The CDR3 loop is CASSLGSSGANVLTF. The CDR3 DNA reads TGTGCCAGCAGCCTCGGGTCCTCTGGGGCCAACGTCCTGACTTTC.

The chain couples TRBV14 to TRBJ1-2, with D possibly being TRBD1 (5 bases). The germline gives CDR1 SGHDN, CDR2 FVKESK. This CDR3 spans 15 amino acids. V was pared by 0 bases and J by 7 bases, with 15 bases between. CDR3 nucleotides: TGTGCCAGCAGCCAAGATTCTCGCCCGGGGACTGGCTACACCTTC. As protein: CASSQDSRPGTGYTF.

This clone is labeled medium-sized. The V and J genes are TRBV27 and TRBJ1-1; D not resolved. The germline V gene encodes CDR1 MNHEY and CDR2 SMNVEV (reference sequence). The CDR3 spans 15 residues. Trimming removed 6 bases at V and 3 bases at J, with 17 bases between. The CDR3, as DNA: TGTGCCAGCAGAGAACGACGGGGTTCGGACACTGAAGCTTTCTTT. Translating gives CASRERRGSDTEAFF.